One sample yielded the 15 T cell receptor beta chains listed below, sequenced in a study of blood T cell repertoires in COVID-19. The table came from immunoSEQ multiplex PCR; TCRdb's copy has only in-frame clones and leaves some out. The sample includes about 160,000 clones, around 92% of them seen just once. Sequencing was performed on peripheral blood. These receptors were taken from a man aged 55 to 70 with acute or convalescent COVID-19.

This clone was recorded a few times. The rearrangement uses TRBV6-5 and TRBJ1-2, with a tentative D call TRBD1 (6 bases). Trimming cost V 10 bases and J 8 bases, with 11 bases left between them. This CDR3 spans 10 amino acids. Germline V gene data show CDR1 as MNHEY and CDR2 as SVGAGI. The CDR3 DNA reads as TGTGCCACAGGAAGGGGGGGCTACACCTTC. Amino acid sequence: CATGRGGYTF.

The genes are TRBV30 and TRBJ1-2; possibly TRBD1 for D (6 bases). The germline V gene has CDR1 GTSNPN and CDR2 SVGIG (reference sequence). Trimming removed 2 bases at V and 7 bases at J, with 14 bases between. The CDR3 spans 13 residues. CDR3 region: CAWSQQGLRGYTF. CDR3 coding DNA: TGTGCCTGGAGTCAACAGGGTCTTCGTGGCTACACCTTC.

The chain uses TRBV19 and TRBJ1-6; 7 bases are a match to TRBD1. Germline V lookup: CDR1 LNHDA, CDR2 SQIVND (reference sequence). V lost 5 bases, J lost 5 bases, and 3 bases stayed unmatched. There are 14 residues in the CDR3. The CDR3 coding sequence is TGTGCCAGTAGTGGGGACAGCAATAATTCACCCCTCCACTTT. The encoded protein is CASSGDSNNSPLHF. Complete variable domain (other parts from reference TRBV19 and TRBJ1-6): DGGITQSPKYLFRKEGQNVTLSCEQNLNHDAMYWYRQDPGQGLRLIYYSQIVNDFQKGDIAEGYSVSREKKESFPLTVTSAQKNPTAFYLCASSGDSNNSPLHFGNGTRLTVT.

This chain joins TRBV20-1 and TRBJ1-1; D unresolved. Between the trimmed V and J ends, which lost 3 bases and 7 bases, there was a span of 15 bases. CDR3 length: 13 residues. CDR1 DFQATT and CDR2 SNEGSKA come from the germline V gene (reference sequence). The CDR3 sequence: CSASAGVYGEAFF. The CDR3 DNA is TGCAGTGCTAGTGCCGGGGTATACGGTGAAGCTTTCTTT.

The chain joins TRBV7-6 to TRBJ2-5, with D maybe TRBD2 (7 bases). Germline-derived CDR1 and CDR2 are SGHVS and FNYEAQ. V was pared by 5 bases and J by 5 bases, with 18 bases between. The CDR3 is 15 residues long. The CDR3 reads CASSLTGGAGETQYF. The CDR3 nucleotides are TGTGCCAGCAGCCTCACGGGGGGCGCGGGGGAGACCCAGTACTTC.

This clone came up a few times. This sequence joins TRBV5-1 and TRBJ1-1; D remains unclear. CDR1 and CDR2 (germline): SGHRS, YFSETQ. Between the trimmed V and J ends, which lost 4 bases and 1 base, there was a span of 11 bases. This CDR3 has 14 residues. The CDR3 sequence is CASSPGIENTEAFF. In DNA form, the CDR3 reads TGCGCCAGCAGCCCGGGGATTGAGAACACTGAAGCTTTCTTT.

The gene calls are TRBV3-1 (or the pseudogene TRBV3-2) and TRBJ1-2, with a possible D match to TRBD1 (6 bases). The V gene's germline CDR1 is LGHDT and CDR2 YNNKEL (reference sequence). V was cut by 0 bases and J by 9 bases, with 14 bases left in between. CDR3 length: 14 amino acids. The CDR3 loop is CASSQDRRQGSYTF. CDR3 sequence (DNA): TGTGCCAGCAGCCAAGATCGTCGGCAGGGGAGCTACACCTTC.

The chain couples TRBV6-4 to TRBJ2-1; 10 nucleotides match TRBD2. The CDR3 spans 16 residues. Trimming took 6 bases from V and 2 from J; bases not matched to a gene: 7. The V gene's germline CDR1 is MRHNA and CDR2 SNTAGT. This CDR3 is CASSRLAGPTYNEQFF. The DNA for the CDR3 is TGTGCCAGCAGCCGACTAGCGGGCCCTACCTACAATGAGCAGTTCTTC.

This chain links TRBV2 with TRBJ1-6; 7 bases fit TRBD1. V shed 8 bases, J shed 9 bases, and the junction held 10 bases outside the gene matches. The CDR3 runs 14 residues. Germline loops: CDR1 SNHLY, CDR2 FYNNEI. DNA for the CDR3: TGTGCCAGCGAGACGGACAGGTTGGGTTCACCCCTCCACTTT. As protein: CASETDRLGSPLHF.

In the case of this clone: The sample holds other DNA sequences that translate to the same CDR3. The chain uses TRBV5-6 and TRBJ2-7; 10 nucleotides align to TRBD1. The CDR3 sequence is 13 residues long. CDR1 is SGHDT and CDR2 is YYEEEE in the germline V gene. The trim removed 6 bases at V and 7 bases at J, leaving 7 bases unmatched. In nucleotides, the CDR3 is TGTGCCAGCACCAGGACAGGGGGTCCTGAGCAGTACTTC. This gives the protein CASTRTGGPEQYF.

V gene TRBV7-2 combines with J gene TRBJ1-3; perhaps TRBD1 as D (6 bases). CDR1 and CDR2 from the germline V gene are SGHTA and FQGNSA. The CDR3 covers 15 residues. V was cut by 2 bases and J by 3 bases, with 11 bases left in between. CDR3 bases: TGTGCCAGCAGCTTATCCCGGACAGATGGAAACACCATATATTTT. Residues: CASSLSRTDGNTIYF.

This sequence joins TRBV6-5 and TRBJ2-4; D perhaps matches TRBD2 (6 bases). CDR1 and CDR2 (germline): MNHEY, SVGAGI. Trimming stripped 6 bases from V and 1 base from J, with 10 bases between. The CDR3 sequence is 14 residues long. The CDR3 loop reads CASSIGRAKNIQYF. DNA of the CDR3: TGTGCCAGCAGCATTGGGAGGGCCAAAAACATTCAGTACTTC.

This clone came up once. The chain joins TRBV19 to TRBJ1-1; D call uncertain. Germline V gene data show CDR1 as LNHDA and CDR2 as SQIVND (reference sequence). The V end was cut by 5 bases, the J end by 0 bases, with 7 bases between. CDR3 length: 13 amino acids. The DNA for the CDR3 is TGTGCCAGTAGTGGGCAGTTGAACACTGAAGCTTTCTTT. Protein product: CASSGQLNTEAFF.

V gene TRBV3-1 (or the pseudogene TRBV3-2) combines with J gene TRBJ1-3; D possibly corresponds to TRBD1 (6 bases). From germline, CDR1 is LGHDT and CDR2 YNNKEL (reference sequence). The ends were cut back, 8 bases at V and 3 bases at J, with 20 bases in the middle. This CDR3 contains 16 residues. DNA for the CDR3: TGTGCCAGCGGCCTCAGGACAGTGCCCCTTGGAAACACCATATATTTT. Its protein is CASGLRTVPLGNTIYF.

This clone appeared a single time. The chain couples TRBV5-1 to TRBJ1-4; no clear D gene. The V gene's germline CDR1 is SGHRS and CDR2 YFSETQ. Trimming cost V 4 bases and J 7 bases, with 11 bases left between them. The CDR3 spans 13 residues. The CDR3 region has the DNA TGCGCCAGCAGCGCCCCCGGGAGTGAAAAACTGTTTTTT. This codes for CASSAPGSEKLFF.